The TCR beta chain under discussion was sequenced for a study of T cells in localized non-small cell lung cancer. Study results and limitations: Because sequencing included only one region (of the tumor), heterogeneity remains possible. Density of T cells in blood, when higher, went with longer overall survival. Of the top 100 tumor clones, median 57 were in adjacent lung, 25 to 35 among its top 100. The highest T cell clonality was in uninvolved adjacent lung, above tumor.

The CDR3 sequence is 18 residues long. Trimming removed 6 bases at V and 2 bases at J, with 22 bases between. In germline, CDR1 is MDHEN, CDR2 SYDVKM. Produced via immunoSEQ multiplex PCR; TCRdb's table is partial and in-frame only. The data show under 40,000 clones, around 80% seen once. As for this clone: Its target is not known.

The starting material was peripheral blood, obtained before any cancer treatment. This clonotype originated in a male donor at least 60 years old with stage III squamous cell lung carcinoma. The chain is built from TRBV28 and TRBJ1-4, with D perhaps matching TRBD1 (6 bases). As DNA, the CDR3 is TGTGCCAGCAGCACACCCGGGACACCGAAGCACACTAATGAAAAACTGTTTTTT. This translates into CASSTPGTPKHTNEKLFF. Full variable domain (remainder filled in from reference TRBV28 and TRBJ1-4): DVKVTQSSRYLVKRTGEKVFLECVQDMDHENMFWYRQDPGLGLRLIYFSYDVKMKEKGDIPEGYSVSREKKERFSLILESASTNQTSMYLCASSTPGTPKHTNEKLFFGSGTQLSVL.